The clone carrying this TCR beta chain was counted ten times or more. Antigen specificity is unknown. Trimming shortened V by 7 bases and J by 2 bases, and 5 bases separated the two germline ends. The CDR3 runs 11 residues. Germline V gene lookup returns CDR1 SNHLY and CDR2 FYNNEI. The sample is drawn from a study of metastatic and nonmetastatic thyroid tumors. Thyroid surgery took place with no prior treatment in any patient. TCRdb used MiXCR to call clones anew from the PCR reads. The sample lists over 15,000 clones; roughly 32% were seen once. Broader study findings: A significant increase in TCR beta diversity was reportedly seen in malignant thyroid tumors relative to benign nodules, in blood and tumor.

Source material: tumor tissue. The J gene is TRBJ2-5, the V gene TRBV2, with D unresolved. The TCR originated in a female donor with papillary thyroid cancer or a benign thyroid nodule (not recorded which). Some clones in this sample may be carry-over from other donors' samples. CDR3: CASTGQETQYF. CDR3 DNA: TGTGCCAGCACCGGACAAGAGACCCAGTACTTC.